Following are 26 T cell receptor beta chains from one sample sequenced in a study of monozygotic twins with inflammatory bowel disease. Each CDR3 protein gets one entry in TCRdb, which reprocessed the 5' RACE reads and gives no DNA. Recorded for this sample: 150,000 to 200,000 distinct CDR3 sequences. The material sequenced was blood. These receptors all stem from a human donor with ulcerative colitis or Crohn's disease, or a healthy co-twin of an affected twin (not recorded which).

V and J are TRBV13 and TRBJ2-1; TCRdb calls TRBD2, which cannot be checked without DNA. Germline V lookup: CDR1 PRHDT, CDR2 FYEKMQ (reference sequence). The CDR3 is made up of 14 amino acids. CDR3: CASSTRGLGDEQFF.

CDR3 region: CASSRRARKDEKLFF. The chain links TRBV18 to TRBJ1-4. CDR3 length: 15 residues. The germline CDR1 and CDR2 sequences are KGHSH and LQKENI.

This chain connects TRBV14 to TRBJ1-1; TCRdb's D gene call, TRBD1, goes unchecked for lack of DNA. Germline values: CDR1 SGHDN, CDR2 FVKESK. This CDR3 is built from 13 residues. This CDR3 reads CASSLHRVTEAFF. The complete variable domain, with remaining parts taken from reference TRBV14 and TRBJ1-1, reads EAGVTQFPSHSVIEKGQTVTLRCDPISGHDNLYWYRRVMGKEIKFLLHFVKESKQDESGMPNNRFLAERTGGTYSTLKVQPAELEDSGVYFCASSLHRVTEAFFGQGTRLTVV.

The J gene is TRBJ1-4, the V gene TRBV7-8. The CDR3 consists of 12 residues. Per germline, CDR1 SGHVS and CDR2 FQNEAQ. CDR3 sequence: CASSTSREKLFF.

The rearrangement uses TRBV7-2 and TRBJ1-2; TCRdb proposes TRBD1, but this gene call is untestable without DNA. The CDR3 loop spans 15 amino acids. Germline loops: CDR1 SGHTA, CDR2 FQGNSA. The chain's CDR3 is CASSLGTGGSYGYTF. Supplemented by reference TRBV7-2 and TRBJ1-2, the full variable domain reads GAGVSQSPSNKVTEKGKDVELRCDPISGHTALYWYRQSLGQGLEFLIYFQGNSAPDKSGLPSDRFSAERTGGSVSTLTIQRTQQEDSAVYLCASSLGTGGSYGYTFGSGTRLTVV.

The chain is built from TRBV20-1 and TRBJ2-3. From germline, CDR1 is DFQATT and CDR2 SNEGSKA (reference sequence). The CDR3 consists of 13 residues. CDR3: CSAPQNNLDTQYF.

This chain joins TRBV7-3 and TRBJ2-3; TCRdb's D gene call, TRBD2, goes unchecked for lack of DNA. There are 13 residues in the CDR3. Germline CDR1 SGHTA, CDR2 FQGTGA. CDR3 amino acids: CASMRGSGDTQYF. The complete variable domain, with remaining parts taken from reference TRBV7-3 and TRBJ2-3, reads GAGVSQTPSNKVTEKGKYVELRCDPISGHTALYWYRQSLGQGPEFLIYFQGTGAADDSGLPNDRFFAVRPEGSVSTLKIQRTERGDSAVYLCASMRGSGDTQYFGPGTRLTVL.

V gene TRBV12-3 or TRBV12-4 combines with J gene TRBJ2-7; the TCRdb D gene call, TRBD2, has no DNA to confirm it. The CDR3 spans 16 residues. The CDR3 sequence is CASGTSGTRVLREQYF.

This chain connects TRBV15 to TRBJ1-2. Germline V lookup: CDR1 LNHNV, CDR2 YYDKDF (reference sequence). The CDR3 is 16 residues long. CDR3 amino acids: CATSRVGGGGNYGYTF.

This chain connects TRBV20-1 to TRBJ2-7; the D call of TRBD2 rests on TCRdb alone, since no DNA is present to check it. The CDR3 runs 14 residues. Germline V gene sequence: CDR1 DFQATT, CDR2 SNEGSKA (reference sequence). Here the CDR3 reads CSARGGRRDYEQYF.

The genes are TRBV2 and TRBJ2-2; the D call from TCRdb, TRBD1, cannot be confirmed without DNA. Germline assignment: CDR1 SNHLY and CDR2 FYNNEI. The CDR3 consists of 17 residues. This chain's CDR3 is CASSEGPSNLNTGELFF.

The V gene is TRBV24-1, the J gene TRBJ2-2; TCRdb calls TRBD1, which cannot be checked without DNA. CDR1 and CDR2 from the germline V gene are KGHDR and SFDVKD. The CDR3 contains 16 residues. This CDR3 reads CATGGLPPANTGELFF.

V usage is TRBV27 and J usage is TRBJ1-2; TCRdb picks TRBD1, but there is no DNA to check that call. The CDR3 runs 16 residues. From germline, CDR1 is MNHEY and CDR2 SMNVEV (reference sequence). This chain's CDR3 is CASSLSPDRGFYGYTF.

This sequence joins TRBV6-1 and TRBJ2-3; the TRBD1 assignment by TCRdb is unverifiable without DNA. Per the germline V gene, CDR1 is MNHNS and CDR2 is SASEGT. The CDR3 has 16 amino acids. The CDR3 region is CASSPLLQGRRDTQYF.

The rearrangement joins TRBV7-3 to TRBJ2-7; the D call of TRBD2 rests on TCRdb alone, since no DNA is present to check it. Germline V gene data show CDR1 as SGHTA and CDR2 as FQGTGA. The CDR3 has 13 residues. Here the CDR3 reads CASSLELGSEQYF. Complete variable domain (other parts from reference TRBV7-3 and TRBJ2-7): GAGVSQTPSNKVTEKGKYVELRCDPISGHTALYWYRQSLGQGPEFLIYFQGTGAADDSGLPNDRFFAVRPEGSVSTLKIQRTERGDSAVYLCASSLELGSEQYFGPGTRLTVT.

The rearrangement links TRBV19 to TRBJ2-5; the D call from TCRdb, TRBD1, cannot be confirmed without DNA. This CDR3 has 17 amino acids. CDR1 and CDR2 from the germline V gene are LNHDA and SQIVND (reference sequence). CDR3 loop: CASSIGGTASIQETQYF.

The chain has TRBV12-3 or TRBV12-4 and TRBJ1-5. This CDR3 is 13 amino acids long. The CDR3 sequence: CASSLGKGQPQHF.

V gene TRBV2 combines with J gene TRBJ1-5; the TCRdb D gene call, TRBD1, has no DNA to confirm it. Germline CDR1 and CDR2: SNHLY and FYNNEI. The CDR3 runs to 19 residues. CDR3 protein: CASSTPGQGGTYGNQPQHF.

This chain joins TRBV7-2 and TRBJ2-1; without DNA, the TCRdb call of TRBD1 cannot be checked. Germline V gene lookup returns CDR1 SGHTA and CDR2 FQGNSA. The CDR3 consists of 13 residues. This CDR3 is CASSSDIYNEQFF.

The chain recombines TRBV27 with TRBJ2-1; TCRdb selects TRBD1, and the lack of DNA leaves this call unchecked. This CDR3 has 12 amino acids. Looked up from germline, CDR1 is MNHEY and CDR2 is SMNVEV (reference sequence). CDR3 amino acids: CASAWGGSEQFF.

The V gene is TRBV10-3, the J gene TRBJ1-2; the TCRdb call, TRBD1, lacks DNA for checking. The CDR3 totals 13 residues. Germline V gene lookup returns CDR1 ENHRY and CDR2 SYGVKD. The CDR3 sequence is CAISVGQGYGYTF.

The gene calls are TRBV5-6 and TRBJ2-5. Germline lookup yields CDR1 SGHDT and CDR2 YYEEEE. The CDR3 has 13 amino acids. CDR3 sequence reads: CASSTRHQETQYF.

This chain joins TRBV5-5 and TRBJ1-5; TCRdb's assignment of TRBD1 cannot be checked, as there is no DNA. The V gene's germline CDR1 is SGHKS and CDR2 YYEKEE (reference sequence). CDR3 size: 14 residues. CDR3 amino acids: CASSLGQGAQPQHF.

V and J are TRBV9 and TRBJ2-5. CDR1 and CDR2 from the germline V gene are SGDLS and YYNGEE. The CDR3 totals 15 residues. The CDR3 region is CASSPHLDRRETQYF.

The chain combines TRBV3-1 with TRBJ2-3; without DNA, the TCRdb call of TRBD2 cannot be checked. This CDR3 comprises 16 residues. Germline assignment: CDR1 LGHDT and CDR2 YNNKEL (reference sequence). CDR3 in amino acids: CASSHIADPRTDTQYF.

V usage is TRBV10-3 and J usage is TRBJ1-5. CDR1 is ENHRY and CDR2 is SYGVKD in the germline V gene. This CDR3 is 15 amino acids long. The CDR3 region is CAISEVAAGGQPQHF.